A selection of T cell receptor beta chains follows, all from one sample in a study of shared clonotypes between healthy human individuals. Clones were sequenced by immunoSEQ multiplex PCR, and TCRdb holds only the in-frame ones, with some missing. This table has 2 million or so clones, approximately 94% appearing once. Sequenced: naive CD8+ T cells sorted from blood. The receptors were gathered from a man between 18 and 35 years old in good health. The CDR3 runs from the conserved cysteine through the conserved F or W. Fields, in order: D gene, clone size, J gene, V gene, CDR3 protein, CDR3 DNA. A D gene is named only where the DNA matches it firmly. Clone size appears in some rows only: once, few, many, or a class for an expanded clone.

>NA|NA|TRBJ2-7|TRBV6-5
CASMKSYEQYF
TGTGCCAGCATGAAGTCGTACGAGCAGTACTTC
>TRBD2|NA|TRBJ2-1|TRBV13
CASSLPSGRNEQFF
TGTGCCAGCAGCTTACCTAGCGGGAGGAATGAGCAGTTCTTC
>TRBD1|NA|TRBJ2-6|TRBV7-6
CASSHPGQDRSGANVLTF
TGTGCCAGCAGCCACCCGGGACAGGATCGCTCTGGGGCCAACGTCCTGACTTTC
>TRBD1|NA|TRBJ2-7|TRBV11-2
CASRSMGDRTYEQYF
TGTGCCAGCAGATCCATGGGGGACAGGACCTACGAGCAGTACTTC
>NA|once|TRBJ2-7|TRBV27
CASSLSWGGEQYF
TGTGCCAGCAGCCTTTCTTGGGGTGGCGAGCAGTACTTC
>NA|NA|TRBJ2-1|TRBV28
CASSRRPYGEFF
TGTGCCAGCAGCCGACGACCATATGGCGAGTTCTTC
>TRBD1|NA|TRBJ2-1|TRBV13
CASSARYLMSQGVF
TGTGCCAGCAGCGCCAGATACCTGATGTCACAGGGGGTCTTC
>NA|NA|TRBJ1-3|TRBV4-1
CASSQIGGAGNTIYF
TGCGCCAGCAGCCAGATCGGGGGAGCTGGAAACACCATATATTTT
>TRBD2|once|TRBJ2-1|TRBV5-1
CASSLTSGRAGYNEQFF
TGCGCCAGCAGCTTAACTAGCGGGAGGGCCGGATACAATGAGCAGTTCTTC
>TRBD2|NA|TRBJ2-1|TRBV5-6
CASSPPGLAGAIEQFF
TGTGCCAGCAGCCCTCCAGGACTAGCGGGAGCGATTGAGCAGTTCTTC
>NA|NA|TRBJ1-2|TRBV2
CASSEGSPYGYTF
TGTGCCAGCAGTGAAGGCAGCCCCTATGGCTACACCTTC
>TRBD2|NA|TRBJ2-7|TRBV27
CASSPLAGRFHEQYF
TGTGCCAGCAGCCCACTAGCGGGACGTTTCCACGAGCAGTACTTC
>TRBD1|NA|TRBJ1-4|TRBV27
CASSLLGQFNEKLFF
TGTGCCAGCAGTTTATTGGGACAGTTTAATGAAAAACTGTTTTTT
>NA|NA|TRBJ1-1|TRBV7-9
CAGLTGEHTEAFF
TGTGCCGGACTGACGGGAGAGCACACTGAAGCTTTCTTT
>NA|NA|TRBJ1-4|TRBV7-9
CATDPEGSHEKLFF
TGTGCCACCGACCCAGAGGGGTCTCATGAAAAACTGTTTTTT
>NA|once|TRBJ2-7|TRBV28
CASSPPGEGYEQYF
TGTGCCAGCAGCCCACCGGGAGAAGGGTACGAGCAGTACTTC
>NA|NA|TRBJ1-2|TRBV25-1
CASSARDNYGYTF
TGTGCCAGCAGTGCCAGGGATAACTATGGCTACACCTTC